These T cell receptor beta chains were read from a single sample in a study of shared clonotypes between healthy human individuals. Assay: immunoSEQ multiplex PCR; the TCRdb copy retains only in-frame clones and omits some. The profile shows about 2 million clones, about 95% of them singletons. The specimen was naive CD8+ T cells sorted from blood. Source of these receptors: a young man in good health. CDR3s include the opening cysteine and the closing phenylalanine or tryptophan. The D gene is left open where the match is weak. Clone size, where shown, is once, few, many, or a class for clones that have expanded.

V gene,D gene,clone size,J gene,CDR3 DNA,CDR3 protein
TRBV28,-,-,TRBJ2-1,TGTGCCAGCAGTTTAATGAACTTCAACAATGAGCAGTTCTTC,CASSLMNFNNEQFF
TRBV7-7,-,-,TRBJ2-1,TGTGCTAGCAGCTCGGGGTCTTGGAATGAGCAGTTCTTC,CASSSGSWNEQFF
TRBV6-5,-,few,TRBJ1-6,TGTGCCAGCAGTTGGGTATCCCAAGGGGGTTCACCCCTCCACTTT,CASSWVSQGGSPLHF
TRBV4-1,-,-,TRBJ1-1,TGCGCCAGCAGCCAATATTCAGCGGGGGGCACTGAAGCTTTCTTT,CASSQYSAGGTEAFF
TRBV6-6,-,once,TRBJ2-7,TGTGCCAGCAGTTACGGGGGGCCGAGCTACGAGCAGTACTTC,CASSYGGPSYEQYF
TRBV19,TRBD1,-,TRBJ2-6,TGTGCCAGTAGTCCTCAGGGGGCTGGGGCCAACGTCCTGACTTTC,CASSPQGAGANVLTF
TRBV27,-,-,TRBJ1-1,TGTGCCAGCAGTATCTCTACAAGAAGCAACACTGAAGCTTTCTTT,CASSISTRSNTEAFF
TRBV27,-,-,TRBJ1-2,TGTGCCAGCAGTTTAGGGGGGGTACGGAACTATGGCTACACCTTC,CASSLGGVRNYGYTF
TRBV27,TRBD2,-,TRBJ2-7,TGTGCCAGCAGTTTCCGCGGGGGGATCTACGAGCAGTACTTC,CASSFRGGIYEQYF
TRBV29-1,-,once,TRBJ1-1,TGCAGCGTTGATAAAGGGGAGGTTCTCACTGAAGCTTTCTTT,CSVDKGEVLTEAFF
TRBV30,-,-,TRBJ2-7,TGTGCCTGGAGTGTAATGGTCAGAGGAGAGCAGTACTTC,CAWSVMVRGEQYF
TRBV28,-,once,TRBJ1-5,TGTGCCAGCAGGGCCGATCAGCCCCAGCATTTT,CASRADQPQHF
TRBV7-6,-,-,TRBJ2-1,TGTGCCAGCAGCGCTCCCTTGGGGCCCTCCAATGAGCAGTTCTTC,CASSAPLGPSNEQFF
TRBV11-2,-,once,TRBJ2-1,TGTGCCAGCAGCTTAGTGCCCGGGGGCCAGCTCAATGAGCAGTTCTTC,CASSLVPGGQLNEQFF
TRBV13,-,-,TRBJ2-3,TGTGCCAGCGGCCAGAGTGACGCAGATACGCAGTATTTT,CASGQSDADTQYF
TRBV19,-,-,TRBJ1-2,TGTGCCAGTAGTATGGCCTCAGATTACTATGGCTACACCTTC,CASSMASDYYGYTF
TRBV6-5,TRBD2,once,TRBJ2-1,TGTGCCAGCAGCTCGTACGGGAGGAGTTTTGATGAGCAGTTCTTC,CASSSYGRSFDEQFF
TRBV19,-,-,TRBJ1-1,TGTGCCAGTTTGGGCCCGAGGACTGAAGCTTTCTTT,CASLGPRTEAFF
TRBV6-5,-,-,TRBJ2-1,TGTGCCAGCAGTTCCGGGGACACCATGATATACAATGAGCAGTTCTTC,CASSSGDTMIYNEQFF
TRBV7-2,TRBD1,-,TRBJ1-2,TGTGCCAGCAGCCCCCATCAGGGCCAGGGGGTGGTCTATGGCTACACCTTC,CASSPHQGQGVVYGYTF
TRBV4-1,TRBD2,-,TRBJ2-1,TGCGCCAGCAGCCAAATAGCGGGAGCCCCGGGAGAGCAGTTCTTC,CASSQIAGAPGEQFF
TRBV13,TRBD2,once,TRBJ2-3,TGTGCCAGCAGCTTAGAGCGGGGGATAAGCACAGATACGCAGTATTTT,CASSLERGISTDTQYF
TRBV4-1,-,-,TRBJ2-4,TGCGCCAGCAGCCAAGAGTCACAGGGATGGGCCAAAAACATTCAGTACTTC,CASSQESQGWAKNIQYF
TRBV7-6,-,-,TRBJ1-1,TGTGCCAGTAGCTTAGAGGAAGAGGGATTGAACACTGAAGCTTTCTTT,CASSLEEEGLNTEAFF
TRBV2,-,-,TRBJ1-1,TGTGCCAGCAGGGAAAACCCAGGGAACACTGAAGCTTTCTTT,CASRENPGNTEAFF
TRBV9,-,once,TRBJ2-5,TGTGCCAGCAGCGTAGCTACAGGCGAACAAGAGACCCAGTACTTC,CASSVATGEQETQYF
TRBV6-1,-,-,TRBJ1-5,TGTGCCTACGGGGGGCACGGCAATCAGCCCCAGCATTTT,CAYGGHGNQPQHF
TRBV5-3,TRBD2,-,TRBJ2-2,TGTGCCAGAAGCGAAACCAAATCCGGGACTACCGACACCGGGGAGCTGTTTTTT,CARSETKSGTTDTGELFF
TRBV19,TRBD2,-,TRBJ2-7,TGTGCCAGTAGTATAGTGGGAGGACTAGACGAGCAGTACTTC,CASSIVGGLDEQYF
TRBV6-5,TRBD2,-,TRBJ2-7,TGTGCCAGCAGTTACCGCCCCGGGGGGAAGGGCGAGCAGTACTTC,CASSYRPGGKGEQYF
TRBV29-1,-,-,TRBJ1-2,TGCAGCGTTCAGGGGCAGGACTATGGCTACACCTTC,CSVQGQDYGYTF
TRBV6-1,TRBD2,-,TRBJ2-7,TGTGCCAGCAGTGAGCGGGAGTGGGTGCCTTCCTACGAGCAGTACTTC,CASSEREWVPSYEQYF
TRBV5-1,TRBD2,-,TRBJ2-2,TGCGCCAGCAGCTCAAGGACTAGCGGGGGAGGTTACGATACCGGGGAGCTGTTTTTT,CASSSRTSGGGYDTGELFF
TRBV7-6,TRBD2,-,TRBJ2-2,TGTGCCAGCAGCTTACTAGCGGTCACCGGGGAGCTGTTTTTT,CASSLLAVTGELFF
TRBV29-1,TRBD1,-,TRBJ2-5,TGCAGCGTCATACTGGTGACAGGGCTACAGCAAGAGACCCAGTACTTC,CSVILVTGLQQETQYF
TRBV13,TRBD1,once,TRBJ1-1,TGTGCCAGCAGCGGGGACGGGACAGGGGTTGGAGCTTTCTTT,CASSGDGTGVGAFF
TRBV4-2,TRBD2,-,TRBJ2-3,TGTGCCAGCAGCCAGGGCAGCGGGGGGGCAGATACGCAGTATTTT,CASSQGSGGADTQYF
TRBV27,TRBD2,-,TRBJ2-7,TGTGCCAGCAGTCAAATGACTAGCGGGAGTCTATACGAGCAGTACTTC,CASSQMTSGSLYEQYF
TRBV6-1,TRBD1,-,TRBJ1-1,TGTGCCAGCAGTGGGGTACAGGGGGCAGGAGGAAACACTGAAGCTTTCTTT,CASSGVQGAGGNTEAFF
TRBV4-3,-,-,TRBJ2-7,TGCGCCAGCAGCCAAGATCCAGCGGAGTCCTACGAGCAGTACTTC,CASSQDPAESYEQYF
TRBV7-9,TRBD1,once,TRBJ2-1,TGTGCCAGCAGCCCAGGGGGTGTCAATGAGCAGTTCTTC,CASSPGGVNEQFF
TRBV7-9,TRBD1,-,TRBJ1-2,TGTGCCAGCAGCTGGGAGGGACAGAACTATGGCTACACCTTC,CASSWEGQNYGYTF
TRBV9,TRBD1,-,TRBJ2-7,TGTGCCAGCAGCGTCGGGACAGGGGGGGTCTACGAGCAGTACTTC,CASSVGTGGVYEQYF
TRBV27,-,-,TRBJ1-2,TGTGCCAGCAGGGGGCGCAACTATGGCTACACCTTC,CASRGRNYGYTF
TRBV6-5,-,-,TRBJ2-1,TGTGCCAGCAGCCCCGAGGGGAATGAGCAGTTCTTC,CASSPEGNEQFF
TRBV6-6,-,-,TRBJ2-1,TGTGCCAGCAGTTACTCGAAAGGGGCCAATGAGCAGTTCTTC,CASSYSKGANEQFF
TRBV15,-,-,TRBJ1-1,TGTGCCACCAGCATAGCCGCCATGAACACTGAAGCTTTCTTT,CATSIAAMNTEAFF
TRBV4-1,TRBD1,-,TRBJ1-5,TGCGCCAGCAGCCAAGAAAAACAGGGGGCTCGGCAGCCCCAGCATTTT,CASSQEKQGARQPQHF
TRBV28,TRBD1,-,TRBJ1-1,TGTGCCAGCAGTCTGGACAGGGGCGAGGCTTTCTTT,CASSLDRGEAFF
TRBV5-1,-,-,TRBJ2-6,TGCGCCAGCAGCTTGGCCTCGGGGAGCCATACATCTGGGGCCAACGTCCTGACTTTC,CASSLASGSHTSGANVLTF
TRBV6-6,-,-,TRBJ1-2,TGTGCCAGCAGTTATAGCACATCCAACTATGGCTACACCTTC,CASSYSTSNYGYTF
TRBV6-6,-,-,TRBJ2-2,TGTGCCAGCAGTCCACTCCCGGACTGGTATCCCGGGGAGCTGTTTTTT,CASSPLPDWYPGELFF
TRBV5-4,-,-,TRBJ2-7,TGTGCCAGCAGTTTCGACCGCGCCTACGAGCAGTACTTC,CASSFDRAYEQYF
TRBV4-3,-,-,TRBJ1-4,TGCGCCAGCAGCCAGGATGGGGCCGGGGTCTTTAATGAAAAACTGTTTTTT,CASSQDGAGVFNEKLFF
TRBV28,-,-,TRBJ1-2,TGTGCCAGCAGTGCCGACAGATTTTCAAACTATGGCTACACCTTC,CASSADRFSNYGYTF
TRBV10-3,-,-,TRBJ2-5,TGTGCCATCAGTGTGGGGGAAAACAGGGTTGAAGAGACCCAGTACTTC,CAISVGENRVEETQYF